This T cell receptor beta chain was sequenced for a study of blood T cell repertoires in COVID-19. Overall study context: The United States, Italy and Spain provided the acute and convalescent COVID-19 samples.

The CDR3 runs to 15 residues. In germline, CDR1 is MNHEY, CDR2 SVGAGI. Germline trimming cut 6 bases from V and 6 bases from J; bases unmatched to any gene: 14. Data came from immunoSEQ multiplex PCR; TCRdb stores just in-frame clones and leaves some out. Here the sample spans roughly 55,000 clones, 86% being singletons. This clone appeared a single time. Specimen: peripheral blood. V is TRBV6-5 and J is TRBJ2-7; 7 bases fit TRBD1. This TCR was sampled from a man aged 70-80 years with active COVID-19. In nucleotides, the CDR3 is TGTGCCAGCAGGGCTAGACTGGGACAGCTCCGCGAGCAGTACTTC. This encodes CASRARLGQLREQYF.